Described below is a single T cell receptor beta chain sequence and its context. This entry is derived from a study of blood T cell repertoires in COVID-19. Original processing notes: Cell counts per sample came from amplifying reference gene primers. Profiling relied on immunoSEQ multiplex PCR, and the TCRdb table lists in-frame clones only, not all of them. D and trimming were read from the DNA, whereas the V and J calls and clone size are those reported in that table. The sample lists about 210,000 clones; around four fifths were seen once. This receptor was taken from a man aged 55 to 69 with COVID-19, enrolled during active disease. Sequenced sample: peripheral blood.

The CDR3 DNA sequence: TGTGCCAGCAGCTCCCCCCGGGGGGAGCAGTACTTC. Protein product: CASSSPRGEQYF. This chain links TRBV5-4 with TRBJ2-7; D possibly corresponds to TRBD2 (6 bases). This CDR3 contains 12 residues. Germline V gene data show CDR1 as SGHNT and CDR2 as YYREEE (reference sequence). Trimming took 3 bases from V and 7 from J, leaving 11 bases between them. Full variable domain (outside the CDR3, taken from reference TRBV5-4 and TRBJ2-7): ETGVTQSPTHLIKTRGQQVTLRCSSQSGHNTVSWYQQALGQGPQFIFQYYREEENGRGNFPPRFSGLQFPNYSSELNVNALELDDSALYLCASSSPRGEQYFGPGTRLTVT.